Reported below is one T cell receptor beta chain. In TCRdb, the reads were re-called with MiXCR into one record per CDR3 protein. Here the sample spans approximately 500,000 distinct CDR3 sequences, approximately 11% being singletons. The sample belongs to a study of T cell repertoires in cytomegalovirus infection. At the level of the study: Indications of both CMV infection and matching HLA type were provided by public TCR beta signatures.

CDR3 length equals 13 residues. Germline V gene data show CDR1 as LNHDA and CDR2 as SQIVND (reference sequence). With 7 bases removed from V and 2 bases from J, the gap between germline ends came to 11 bases. Sequencing was done on a sample of PBMCs. This sequence originates from a human donor in good health (CMV status not recorded). Some clones in this sample may be carry-over from other donors' samples. The chain uses TRBV19 and TRBJ1-1; D gene uncertain. CDR3 in DNA: TGTGCCAGTATCGGTTCGGTCAACACTGAAGCTTTCTTT. Translating gives CASIGSVNTEAFF.